The 10 T cell receptor beta chains reported below all come from one sample, sequenced in a study of cytomegalovirus exposure and HLA in healthy donors. Here immunoSEQ multiplex PCR was the method, and the copy in TCRdb shows in-frame clones only, minus some. Here the sample spans 100,000 to 120,000 clones, about 88% being singletons. Sequenced sample: PBMCs. Receptors originate from a woman aged 18-29 years in good health and CMV-seropositive.

This clone appeared a single time. The chain employs TRBV7-2 and TRBJ1-5; TRBD1 might be the D (6 bases). V dropped 4 bases and J dropped 3 bases, with 10 bases sitting between them. The CDR3 is made up of 14 amino acids. Germline-derived CDR1 and CDR2 are SGHTA and FQGNSA. The CDR3 DNA sequence: TGTGCCAGCAGCTCTCAGGGGTTCAATCAGCCCCAGCATTTT. Translating gives CASSSQGFNQPQHF.

V gene TRBV6-6 combines with J gene TRBJ2-7; D remains ambiguous. The V and J ends lost 6 bases and 0 bases respectively, with 6 bases between them. The V gene's germline CDR1 is MNHNY and CDR2 SVGAGI (reference sequence). The CDR3 covers 12 residues. In DNA, the CDR3 is TGTGCCAGCAGACAAAGCTCCTACGAGCAGTACTTC. This encodes CASRQSSYEQYF.

This clone appeared a few times. The rearrangement links TRBV27 to TRBJ2-7; D perhaps matches TRBD1 (6 bases). V was shortened by 8 bases and J by 2 bases, with 7 bases between the two germline ends. Germline values: CDR1 MNHEY, CDR2 SMNVEV (reference sequence). The CDR3 has 11 amino acids. The DNA of the CDR3 is TGTGCCAGCGGACAGACCTACGAGCAGTACTTC. Its translation: CASGQTYEQYF.

This rearrangement joins TRBV5-1 to TRBJ2-5, with a weak D call TRBD2 (6 bases). Looked up from germline, CDR1 is SGHRS and CDR2 is YFSETQ. V gave up 0 bases and J gave up 5 bases, with 11 bases separating them. The CDR3 contains 14 residues. Written as DNA, the CDR3 is TGCGCCAGCAGCTTGGGTCCTCGGGGGGAGACCCAGTACTTC. It codes for CASSLGPRGETQYF.

The J gene is TRBJ2-7, the V gene TRBV27; a possible D gene is TRBD1 (6 bases). Germline V gives CDR1 MNHEY, CDR2 SMNVEV (reference sequence). This CDR3 spans 14 amino acids. The germline V and J ends were trimmed by 6 bases and 3 bases, with 15 bases remaining between them. The CDR3 spells CASRNLQGHYEQYF. Written as DNA, the CDR3 is TGTGCCAGCAGAAACCTACAGGGCCACTACGAGCAGTACTTC.

This chain uses TRBV6-4 with TRBJ2-1, with 11 bases lining up with TRBD2. The CDR3 length is 15 residues. Looked up from germline, CDR1 is MRHNA and CDR2 is SNTAGT. Trimming at V came to 3 bases and at J to 8 bases, leaving 6 bases not matched to a gene. Here the CDR3 DNA reads TGTGCCAGCAGTGAAACTAGCGGGAGTCTTTATGAGCAGTTCTTC. Translated, it gives CASSETSGSLYEQFF.

V and J are TRBV9 and TRBJ2-7; 10 positions match TRBD2. V gave up 5 bases and J gave up 3 bases; unmatched junction bases: 5. CDR1 and CDR2 from the germline V gene are SGDLS and YYNGEE. The CDR3 length is 14 residues. The CDR3 DNA sequence: TGTGCCAGCAGTAGGACTAGCGGACTCTACGAGCAGTACTTC. This gives the protein CASSRTSGLYEQYF.

The chain employs TRBV28 and TRBJ2-7, with 8 bases matching TRBD1. Per the germline V gene, CDR1 is MDHEN and CDR2 is SYDVKM. CDR3 length equals 20 residues. Trimming took 3 bases from V and 2 from J; bases not matched to a gene: 21. CDR3 loop: CASSFNTPGTGDIPTYEQYF. CDR3 sequence (DNA): TGTGCCAGCAGTTTTAACACGCCCGGGACAGGAGACATTCCTACCTACGAGCAGTACTTC.

This rearrangement joins TRBV30 to TRBJ2-7; 10 nucleotides agree with TRBD2. The CDR3 is 14 residues long. After removal of 3 bases from V and 1 base from J, the junction contained 3 bases not matched to a gene. Germline V gives CDR1 GTSNPN, CDR2 SVGIG (reference sequence). In DNA, the CDR3 is TGTGCCTGGAGCAAACTAGCGGGGTCCTACGAGCAGTACTTC. It translates to CAWSKLAGSYEQYF.

The chain couples TRBV11-2 to TRBJ2-5; D unresolved. The V end was cut by 3 bases, the J end by 5 bases, with 13 bases between. The CDR3 consists of 14 residues. Germline lookup yields CDR1 SGHAT and CDR2 FQNNGV. The CDR3 is CASSFGSWWETQYF. The CDR3 nucleotides read TGTGCCAGCAGCTTTGGCTCCTGGTGGGAGACCCAGTACTTC.